This T cell receptor (beta chain) appears in the sequencing data of a study of radiotherapy plus CTLA-4 blockade in lung cancer. As for the study in general: Disease control reached more than 30%, with objective responses in around 20%.

On this clone itself: Its antigen remains unidentified.

Trimming stripped 4 bases from V and 0 bases from J, with 14 bases between. This CDR3 comprises 16 residues. The germline V gene encodes CDR1 SGHRS and CDR2 YFSETQ. Findings and limits, study-wide: TCR clones originating in tumors grew in number in blood after radiotherapy plus ipilimumab. With interferon-beta, early dynamics of blood T cell clones were reported to best predict response.

Treatment of patients with chemo-refractory metastatic non-small-cell lung cancer consisted of focal radiation plus CTLA-4 blockade with ipilimumab. Clones were sequenced by immunoSEQ multiplex PCR, and TCRdb holds only the in-frame ones, with some missing. Counted here are about 62,000 clones, around 77% occurring once; the ten biggest clones make up 2.9%. This rearrangement joins TRBV5-1 to TRBJ2-4; weak D call: TRBD2 (5 bases). The TCR originated in a human donor with non-small cell lung cancer who had a complete response to radiotherapy plus ipilimumab. The sample consisted of peripheral blood, taken from a patient treated with radiotherapy plus ipilimumab. The CDR3: CASSPGWSLAKNIQYF. DNA of the CDR3: TGCGCCAGCAGCCCGGGGTGGAGTTTAGCCAAAAACATTCAGTACTTC.